The T cell receptor (beta chain) described here comes from a study of beta chain features in type 1 diabetes. Losses at the gene ends were 6 bases for V and 5 bases for J; bases not matched to a gene: 4. Per germline, CDR1 MNHEY and CDR2 SMNVEV (reference sequence). The CDR3 has 14 residues. Sequenced material consisted of expressed TCRB transcripts (all of the isolated RNA was reverse transcribed). The repertoire was sequenced with immunoSEQ multiplex PCR; TCRdb's copy has only in-frame clones and lacks some. The sample yields around 250,000 clones, about 30% seen once. About this clone: As yet, its antigen is unknown.

Study-level findings and limits: Type 1 diabetes patients had moderately but significantly shorter TCRB CDR3s in all four CD4+ subsets. Any HLA effect on TCRB rearrangement was left unresolved by small sub-analyses. Sequencing of cDNA might inflate the share of cells that strongly express TCR.

Based on CD45RO/CCR7/CD25/CD127/CD95/CD27, CD4+ regulatory, stem cell-like memory, naive and central memory cells were sorted. The sequence was collected from a man between 25 and 39 years old in good health. The chain combines TRBV27 with TRBJ2-3; 11 bases are shared with TRBD2. The sample comprised central memory CD4+ T cells from blood. This CDR3 reads CASRLAGVLDTQYF. CDR3 bases: TGTGCCAGCAGACTAGCGGGAGTACTAGATACGCAGTATTTT.